This is a list of T cell receptor beta chains from one sample in a study of blood T cell repertoires in COVID-19. TCRdb keeps only in-frame clones here, not all; method: immunoSEQ multiplex PCR. The table shows about 100,000 clones, with more than 75% occurring only once. Sequencing input: peripheral blood. All receptors come from a human donor in a cohort sampled during active COVID-19. CDR3s include the opening cysteine and the closing phenylalanine or tryptophan. The D gene is left open where the match is weak. Where a row states a size, it is once, few, many or the class of an expanded clone; other rows omit it.

cdr3_length	v_call	d_call	clone_size	j_call	cdr3_nt	cdr3_aa
16	TRBV7-9	TRBD1	NA	TRBJ2-7	TGTGCCAGCAGCGGCAACCGGGACAGGGGGGCCTACGAGCAGTACTTC	CASSGNRDRGAYEQYF
15	TRBV15	TRBD2	NA	TRBJ2-5	TGTGCCACCAGCAGAGCGGGAGGGGAAGGTGAGACCCAGTACTTC	CATSRAGGEGETQYF
16	TRBV5-8	TRBD1	NA	TRBJ1-1	TGTGCCAGCAGTCTGGGGGACAGGGGGTGGACCACTGAAGCTTTCTTT	CASSLGDRGWTTEAFF
14	TRBV28	NA	NA	TRBJ1-4	TGTGCCAGCAGTTTATACCCCGGTCGCGGAAAACTGTTTTTT	CASSLYPGRGKLFF
16	TRBV21-1	NA	few	TRBJ2-1	TGTGCCAGCAGCAACGGGACTACCCGATCTTACAATGAGCAGTTCTTC	CASSNGTTRSYNEQFF
14	TRBV2	TRBD1	few	TRBJ2-7	TGTGCCAGCAGTGCCTACGGACAGGAATACGAGCAGTACTTC	CASSAYGQEYEQYF
18	TRBV7-9	NA	NA	TRBJ2-6	TGTGCCAGCAGCTTTCAGTGGGGGGATCAGACTGGGGCCAACGTCCTGACTTTC	CASSFQWGDQTGANVLTF
18	TRBV10-2	TRBD2	NA	TRBJ2-1	TGCGCCAGCAGGGAAGGGACTAGCGGGAGGGGCTCCTACAATGAGCAGTTCTTC	CASREGTSGRGSYNEQFF
17	TRBV18	TRBD2	NA	TRBJ2-2	TGTGCCAGCTCACCATCGGGCGGGAGGAGGAACACCGGGGAGCTGTTTTTT	CASSPSGGRRNTGELFF
15	TRBV15	NA	NA	TRBJ2-3	TGTGCCACCAGCCTGGGGGCGTCTAGCACAGATACGCAGTATTTT	CATSLGASSTDTQYF
17	TRBV7-2	TRBD1	NA	TRBJ2-1	TGTGCCAGCAGCCTCCAGGACAGGGCCCGGAGTTTGAATGAGCAGTTCTTC	CASSLQDRARSLNEQFF
13	TRBV6-5	TRBD1	NA	TRBJ1-2	TGTGCCAGCAGTTACTCGACAGGGGACGGGAATTTCTTC	CASSYSTGDGNFF
15	TRBV16	NA	once	TRBJ1-2	TGTGCCAGCATCGCGTTGAGGGGGACTAACTATGGCTACACCTTC	CASIALRGTNYGYTF
15	TRBV7-2	NA	NA	TRBJ2-5	TGTGCCAGCAGCTTAGATCGGGGTGGGTTAGAGACCCAGTACTTC	CASSLDRGGLETQYF
16	TRBV28	TRBD2	NA	TRBJ2-4	TGTGCCAGCAGTTTAAGGGGGCTAGCGGGGGTTAACATTCAGTACTTC	CASSLRGLAGVNIQYF
12	TRBV12-3/TRBV12-4	NA	NA	TRBJ1-2	TGTGCCAGCAATACAGGGTTCGATGGCTACACCTTC	CASNTGFDGYTF
14	TRBV19	TRBD1	many	TRBJ2-2	TGTGCCAGTAGGAAACAGGGGGACACCGGGGAGCTGTTTTTT	CASRKQGDTGELFF
15	TRBV3-1/TRBV3-2	TRBD2	NA	TRBJ2-1	TGTGCCAGCAGCCAAGCCTCGGGACTAGCGGGAGGCCGGTTCTTC	CASSQASGLAGGRFF
14	TRBV5-1	TRBD1	NA	TRBJ2-3	TGCGCCAGCAGCCAGGGACAGTCCACAGATACGCAGTATTTT	CASSQGQSTDTQYF
15	TRBV6-5	NA	NA	TRBJ1-4	TGTGCCAGCAGTCCACAGGGAACCCAGCTTGGAAAACTGTTTTTT	CASSPQGTQLGKLFF
15	TRBV27	TRBD2	NA	TRBJ2-7	TGTGCCAGCAGACTAGCGGGAAATCCATCCTACGAGCAGTACTTC	CASRLAGNPSYEQYF
16	TRBV4-1	TRBD1	NA	TRBJ2-2	TGCGCCAGCAGCCGGGAGACAGGGGCGAACACCGGGGAGCTGTTTTTT	CASSRETGANTGELFF
16	TRBV9	TRBD1	few	TRBJ1-6	TGTGCCAGCAGCGTAGGAGGGGGCGCAAGGAGTTCACCCCTCCACTTT	CASSVGGGARSSPLHF
16	TRBV4-3	TRBD2	NA	TRBJ2-3	TGCGCCAGCAGCCAAGTTGTGTCTAGCGGACCCGATACGCAGTATTTT	CASSQVVSSGPDTQYF
17	TRBV23-1	NA	NA	TRBJ2-4	TGCGCCAGCAGTCAATTGGGTTGGGGGCTAGCCAAAAACATTCAGTACTTC	CASSQLGWGLAKNIQYF
16	TRBV5-4	TRBD2	NA	TRBJ2-1	TGTGCCAGCAGGTATCTCACTAGCGGGATAGGCCATGAGCAGTTCTTC	CASRYLTSGIGHEQFF
15	TRBV6-5	NA	once	TRBJ1-1	TGTGCCAGCAGTTACCCGGCGGGGAGGAACACTGAAGCTTTCTTT	CASSYPAGRNTEAFF
15	TRBV25-1	TRBD1	many	TRBJ2-7	TGTGCCAGCAGTGAACGGGACAGGATCTCCTACGAGCAGTACTTC	CASSERDRISYEQYF
14	TRBV11-1	NA	NA	TRBJ2-7	TGTGCCAGCAGCTTTACAGGCGCATCCTACGAGCAGTACTTC	CASSFTGASYEQYF
11	TRBV5-6	NA	NA	TRBJ2-7	TGTGCCAGCAGCTTGGCTTACGAGCAGTACTTC	CASSLAYEQYF
17	TRBV5-1	TRBD2	NA	TRBJ2-7	TGCGCCAGCAGCTCCCGGGGTAGCGGGAGTGAAAACTACGAGCAGTACTTC	CASSSRGSGSENYEQYF
14	TRBV19	TRBD1	few	TRBJ2-3	TGTGCCACCACCCGGACAGGCCGCACAGATACGCAGTATTTT	CATTRTGRTDTQYF
13	TRBV29-1	NA	few	TRBJ1-1	TGCAGCGGACAGTGGTTATCGAACACTGAAGCTTTCTTT	CSGQWLSNTEAFF
14	TRBV28	NA	few	TRBJ2-1	TGTGCCAGCCTTCGTGCCGGCGTAGACTGGGAGCAGTTCTTC	CASLRAGVDWEQFF
13	TRBV7-9	NA	few	TRBJ2-7	TGTGCCAGCAGCTTAGTCAGTTTCCACGAGCAGTACTTC	CASSLVSFHEQYF
15	TRBV19	NA	NA	TRBJ1-2	TGTGCCAGTAGTCCCGTTCCCCTCCTTAACTATGGCTACACCTTC	CASSPVPLLNYGYTF
10	TRBV20-1	NA	NA	TRBJ2-1	TGCAGTGCCGCGGCTCGGGAGCAGTTCTTC	CSAAAREQFF
15	TRBV15	TRBD1	many	TRBJ1-1	TGTGCCACCAGCAGTCCCAGGGGGTATAACACTGAAGCTTTCTTT	CATSSPRGYNTEAFF
13	TRBV4-1	TRBD1	NA	TRBJ2-7	TGCGCCAGCAGCCTTCAACAGGGGTACGAGCAGTACTTC	CASSLQQGYEQYF
12	TRBV29-1	NA	NA	TRBJ1-1	TGCAGCGTTGGAGGAGTAAACACTGAAGCTTTCTTT	CSVGGVNTEAFF
15	TRBV12-5	TRBD2	NA	TRBJ2-1	TGTGCTAGTGGTTTAGGTAGCGGGGATTACAATGAGCAGTTCTTC	CASGLGSGDYNEQFF
15	TRBV19	NA	NA	TRBJ1-4	TGTGCCAGTAGTATCTCGACAGGAAAAAACGAAAAACTGTTTTTT	CASSISTGKNEKLFF
14	TRBV18	TRBD1	NA	TRBJ1-2	TGTGCCAGCTCGGTGACAGGGAAGGACTATGGCTACACCTTC	CASSVTGKDYGYTF
12	TRBV5-6	NA	NA	TRBJ1-1	TGTGCCAGCAGCCTGGGGAGGACTGAAGCTTTCTTT	CASSLGRTEAFF
12	TRBV6-6	NA	NA	TRBJ1-4	TGTGCCAGCAGTCACGACAGGGAAAAACTGTTTTTT	CASSHDREKLFF
13	TRBV5-1	NA	NA	TRBJ1-1	TGCGCCAGCAGCCGGGATGGTCACACTGAAGCTTTCTTT	CASSRDGHTEAFF
11	TRBV6-4	NA	few	TRBJ2-7	TGTGCCAGCAGCGTCCGGGAGGAGCAGTACTTC	CASSVREEQYF
18	TRBV2	TRBD2	NA	TRBJ2-7	TGTGCCAGCAGTGGGTCCGGGACTAGCGGGAGGGGCTCCTACGAGCAGTACTTC	CASSGSGTSGRGSYEQYF